This T cell receptor (beta chain) was sequenced in a study of T-cell reconstitution after alpha-beta-depleted transplantation in children. Trimming pared 2 bases from V and 1 base from J, leaving 13 bases between. Germline CDR1 SGHTA, CDR2 FQGTGA. The CDR3 length is 16 residues. The library targeted TCRbeta and was prepared with unique molecular identifiers. Each CDR3 protein is one row after TCRdb ran MiXCR on the PCR reads. Here the sample spans some 600,000 distinct CDR3 sequences, 13% being singletons. In this sample, this clonotype turned up many times. The sample was PBMCs, mostly from graft donor cells, taken 360 days after TCRalphabeta/CD19-depleted stem cell transplant. This receptor was taken from a male patient younger than 18 who had a stem cell transplant for acute myeloid leukemia, so the T cells may come from the graft donor. The gene calls are TRBV7-3 and TRBJ2-3; D remains unclear. The CDR3 spells CASSLRGKWGTDTQYF. In nucleotides, the CDR3 is TGTGCCAGCAGCTTACGCGGAAAATGGGGCACAGATACGCAGTATTTT.